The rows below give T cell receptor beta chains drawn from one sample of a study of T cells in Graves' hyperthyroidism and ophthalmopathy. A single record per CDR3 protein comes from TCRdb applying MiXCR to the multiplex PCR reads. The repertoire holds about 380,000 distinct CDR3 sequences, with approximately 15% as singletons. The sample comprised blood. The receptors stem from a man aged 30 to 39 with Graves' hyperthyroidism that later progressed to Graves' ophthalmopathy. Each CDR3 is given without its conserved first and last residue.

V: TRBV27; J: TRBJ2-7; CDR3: ASSSRQKNNYEQY
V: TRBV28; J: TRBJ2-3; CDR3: ASSSLAGGRRLTDTQY
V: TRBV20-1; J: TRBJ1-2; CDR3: SARPPPDRPLYGYT
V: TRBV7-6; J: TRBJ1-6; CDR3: ASSSTTGANSPLH
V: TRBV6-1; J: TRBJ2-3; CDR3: ASRGLAGSSSTDTQY
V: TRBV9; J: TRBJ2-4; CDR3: ASSGEREGGKNIQY
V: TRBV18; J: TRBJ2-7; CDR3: ASSPPSQGRYEQY
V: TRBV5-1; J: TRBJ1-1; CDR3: ASSRAGVGGTEAF
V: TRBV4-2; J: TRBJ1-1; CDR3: ASSQEDPFRWNTEAF
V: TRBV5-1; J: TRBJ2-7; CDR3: ASSPDEHEQY
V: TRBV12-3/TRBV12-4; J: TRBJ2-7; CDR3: ASSFIGLAGGKYEQY
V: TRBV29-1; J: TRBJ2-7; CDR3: SVAGTGYSEQY
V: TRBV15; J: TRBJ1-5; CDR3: ATSSGTVNSNQPQH
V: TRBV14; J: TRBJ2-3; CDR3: ASSIRQGFATDTQY
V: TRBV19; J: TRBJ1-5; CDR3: ASLDRIGLGQPQH
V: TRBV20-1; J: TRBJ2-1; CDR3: SARALAGGYNEQF
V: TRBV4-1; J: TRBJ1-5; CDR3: ASSQVIYQPQH
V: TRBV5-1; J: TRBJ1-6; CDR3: ASSLGERNSPLH
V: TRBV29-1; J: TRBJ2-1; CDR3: SVESGHEQF
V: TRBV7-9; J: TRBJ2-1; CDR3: ASSLLAGGQYNEQF
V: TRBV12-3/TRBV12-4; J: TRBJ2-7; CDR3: ASSLADRARGEQY
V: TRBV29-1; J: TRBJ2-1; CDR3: RASALNEQF
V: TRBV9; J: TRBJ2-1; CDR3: ASSVVGGGLDEQF
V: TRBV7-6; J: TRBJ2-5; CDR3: ASSLNVAVLETQY
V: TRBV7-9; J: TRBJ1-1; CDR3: ASSSLDSLMNTEAF
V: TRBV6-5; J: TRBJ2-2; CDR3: ASSYGGGELF
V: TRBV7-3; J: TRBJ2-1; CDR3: ASSLTGSGLAGGNEQF
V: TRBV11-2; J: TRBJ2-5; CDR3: ASRPTRSGGAGETQY
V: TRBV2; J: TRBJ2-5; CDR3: ASSEGLAETQY
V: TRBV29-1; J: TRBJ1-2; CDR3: SADTGTGEGYT
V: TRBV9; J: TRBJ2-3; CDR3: ASSVLGDTQY
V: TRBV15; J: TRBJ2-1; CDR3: ATSRAPGLYNEQF
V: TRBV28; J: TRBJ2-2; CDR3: ASSGSGTTGELF
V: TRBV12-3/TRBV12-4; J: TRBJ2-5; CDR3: ASTWGPPKETQY
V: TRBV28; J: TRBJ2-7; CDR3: ASNRGTYEQY
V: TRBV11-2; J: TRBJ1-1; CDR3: ASSPHRGRYTEAF
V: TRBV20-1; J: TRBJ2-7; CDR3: SAREGGETYEQY
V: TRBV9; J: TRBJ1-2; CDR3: AGSVRGQGGGYT
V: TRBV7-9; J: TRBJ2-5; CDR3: ASSTSTGEETQY
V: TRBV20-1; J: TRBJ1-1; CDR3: SARPNQGGTEAF
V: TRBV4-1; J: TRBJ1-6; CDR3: ASSQDAQGHYNTPLH
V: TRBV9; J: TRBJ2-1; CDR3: ASSVGIGSSYNEQF
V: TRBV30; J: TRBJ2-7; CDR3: AWSSAYEQY
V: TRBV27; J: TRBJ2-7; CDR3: ASSLSPREGAYEQY
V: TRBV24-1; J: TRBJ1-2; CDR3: ATSDPVYGYT
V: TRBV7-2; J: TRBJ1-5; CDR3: ASSPQGFNQPQH
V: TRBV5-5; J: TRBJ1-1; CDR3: ASSLALEAF
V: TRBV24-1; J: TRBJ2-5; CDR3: ATSAGTAQETQY
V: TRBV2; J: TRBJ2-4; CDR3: ASRSPDRDLAKNIQY